A single sample is the source of the 5 T cell receptor beta chains below, sequenced in a study of cytomegalovirus exposure and HLA in healthy donors. Profiled with immunoSEQ multiplex PCR; TCRdb holds only in-frame clones, not every one. The sample includes some 170,000 clones, roughly nine tenths of them seen just once. The sample comprised PBMCs. These receptors came from a young man in good health and CMV-seropositive.

CDR3: CATSTPRGHTNEKLFF. CDR3 DNA: TGTGCCACCAGCACACCTAGGGGACATACTAATGAAAAACTGTTTTTT. The chain is built from TRBV15 and TRBJ1-4; the D gene is possibly TRBD1 (6 bases). This CDR3 is 16 amino acids long. Germline CDR1 and CDR2: LNHNV and YYDKDF (reference sequence). Trimming left V 4 bases short and J 2 bases short, with 14 bases between.

The chain joins TRBV7-2 to TRBJ2-7, with a weak D call TRBD1 (5 bases). CDR1 and CDR2 from the germline V gene are SGHTA and FQGNSA. The CDR3 is 11 amino acids. Trimming pared 2 bases from V and 7 bases from J, leaving 6 bases between. CDR3 DNA: TGTGCCAGCAGCTTAAGGGGAGAGCAGTACTTC. It codes for CASSLRGEQYF.

The chain is built from TRBV27 and TRBJ2-7; tentative D call: TRBD2 (6 bases). Trimming shortened V by 0 bases and J by 6 bases, and 15 bases separated the two germline ends. This CDR3 is 15 amino acids long. Germline CDR1 MNHEY, CDR2 SMNVEV (reference sequence). DNA for the CDR3: TGTGCCAGCAGTTTATCGTTAGCGGACCATCTCGAGCAGTACTTC. Translation gives CASSLSLADHLEQYF.

The chain joins TRBV4-3 to TRBJ2-1; D is perhaps TRBD2 (6 bases). The V gene lost 2 bases and the J gene lost 4 bases, with 9 bases spanning the gap. The CDR3 runs to 14 residues. The germline CDR1 and CDR2 sequences are LGHNA and YSLEER. CDR3 DNA sequence: TGCGCCAGCAGCCAATCAGGAGGGTACAATGAGCAGTTCTTC. It encodes CASSQSGGYNEQFF.

The chain combines TRBV27 with TRBJ1-3, with a possible D match to TRBD1 (6 bases). V lost 3 bases, J lost 0 bases, and 6 bases lay in between. Germline lookup yields CDR1 MNHEY and CDR2 SMNVEV (reference sequence). The CDR3 totals 14 residues. CDR3 region: CASSLGHSGNTIYF. CDR3 nucleotide sequence: TGTGCCAGCAGTTTGGGACACTCTGGAAACACCATATATTTT.